These 25 T cell receptor beta chains originate from one sample sequenced in a study of a mutant IDH1 vaccine in newly diagnosed glioma. Described time point: baseline, week 1 (first vaccination visit). Treatment given: pre-vaccination baseline after standard-of-care therapy. The assay was immunoSEQ multiplex PCR, and TCRdb's table has in-frame clones only and misses some. The table records 75,000 to 100,000 clones, 85% to 90% of them present only once. The sample in question was PBMCs, obtained from a glioma patient treated with radiotherapy, temozolomide or both. The receptors come from a woman in her fifties or sixties with glioma.

The V and J genes are TRBV7-9 and TRBJ2-1, with 8 bases matching TRBD1. The CDR3 has 15 amino acids. J was trimmed by 3 bases and V by 7 bases; bases with no gene match: 8. CDR1 and CDR2 (germline): SEHNR, FQNEAQ (reference sequence). Written as DNA, the CDR3 is TGTGCCAGCACCAGGACAGGGCAGTTCTACAATGAGCAGTTCTTC. As protein: CASTRTGQFYNEQFF.

V is TRBV6-5 and J is TRBJ1-5; possible D gene TRBD1, 6 bases. Trimming shortened V by 9 bases and J by 5 bases, and 14 bases separated the two germline ends. There are 13 residues in the CDR3. Germline V gene sequence: CDR1 MNHEY, CDR2 SVGAGI. Here the CDR3 reads CASTTGAYQPQHF. DNA for the CDR3: TGTGCCAGTACTACGGGGGCTTATCAGCCCCAGCATTTT.

This chain connects TRBV7-9 to TRBJ2-3; the match to TRBD1 covers 7 bases. Germline trimming cut 5 bases from V and 6 bases from J; bases unmatched to any gene: 5. From germline, CDR1 is SEHNR and CDR2 FQNEAQ (reference sequence). This CDR3 has 13 residues. The CDR3 nucleotides are TGTGCCAGCAGCCGCCAACAGGGGGATACGCAGTATTTT. This gives the protein CASSRQQGDTQYF.

V gene TRBV10-3 combines with J gene TRBJ2-2; 10 bases fit TRBD2. Germline CDR1 ENHRY, CDR2 SYGVKD. This CDR3 spans 16 amino acids. Germline trimming cut 2 bases from V and 5 bases from J; bases unmatched to any gene: 5. The CDR3 DNA reads as TGTGCCATCAGTGAGCCGGGACTAGCGACTACCGGGGAGCTGTTTTTT. It specifies CAISEPGLATTGELFF.

This chain connects TRBV18 to TRBJ1-6; D remains ambiguous. With 3 bases removed from V and 7 bases from J, the gap between germline ends came to 16 bases. CDR3 size: 16 residues. Germline CDR1 is KGHSH and CDR2 is LQKENI. The CDR3 is CASSPSWASDNSPLHF. DNA of the CDR3: TGTGCCAGCTCACCCTCCTGGGCCAGTGACAATTCACCCCTCCACTTT.

Only one count was recorded for this clone. The chain combines TRBV2 with TRBJ2-7; maybe TRBD2 (6 bases). The CDR3 spans 11 residues. Germline V gene sequence: CDR1 SNHLY, CDR2 FYNNEI. V was cut by 7 bases and J by 6 bases, with 10 bases left in between. CDR3 in amino acids: CASNMGGEQYF. The CDR3 DNA reads TGTGCCAGCAACATGGGGGGCGAGCAGTACTTC.

This clone was observed once. V is TRBV7-9 and J is TRBJ2-7; TRBD1 agrees at 10 bases. Germline CDR1 reads SEHNR; CDR2 reads FQNEAQ (reference sequence). V lost 1 base, J lost 6 bases, and 3 bases stayed unmatched. This CDR3 has 14 amino acids. DNA of the CDR3: TGTGCCAGCAGCTTAGATGGGACAGGGGTCGAGCAGTACTTC. It is translated as CASSLDGTGVEQYF.

V is TRBV7-9 and J is TRBJ1-2, with TRBD1 matching over 9 bases. Germline V gives CDR1 SEHNR, CDR2 FQNEAQ (reference sequence). J lost 4 bases, V lost 0 bases, and 9 bases had no gene match. The CDR3 runs to 17 residues. This CDR3 is CASSLAGSQGALYGYTF. The CDR3 DNA is TGTGCCAGCAGCTTAGCCGGATCACAGGGGGCTCTCTATGGCTACACCTTC.

This chain connects TRBV27 to TRBJ1-3, with unresolved D. CDR1 and CDR2 (germline): MNHEY, SMNVEV (reference sequence). V gave up 7 bases and J gave up 0 bases, with 28 bases separating them. The CDR3 totals 20 residues. In DNA form, the CDR3 reads TGTGCCAGCACCCCTTGGTTCGGTGAAGGTCCACCCCACTCTGGAAACACCATATATTTT. Residues: CASTPWFGEGPPHSGNTIYF.

The chain has TRBV19 and TRBJ1-6; D is undetermined. The V end was cut by 4 bases, the J end by 5 bases, with 12 bases between. This CDR3 contains 15 residues. The germline V gene has CDR1 LNHDA and CDR2 SQIVND (reference sequence). DNA of the CDR3: TGTGCCAGTAGTACCCGAAGAGGGAATAATTCACCCCTCCACTTT. This gives the protein CASSTRRGNNSPLHF.

The gene calls are TRBV5-4 and TRBJ2-7; 8 bases are shared with TRBD2. The CDR3 loop spans 15 amino acids. V dropped 0 bases and J dropped 6; count of bases not matched to a gene: 8. CDR1 and CDR2 from the germline V gene are SGHNT and YYREEE (reference sequence). The CDR3 spells CASSLARLAGSEQYF. CDR3 in DNA: TGTGCCAGCAGCTTGGCCAGGCTAGCGGGTTCCGAGCAGTACTTC.

V gene TRBV11-2 combines with J gene TRBJ2-7; possibly TRBD2 for D (5 bases). CDR1 and CDR2 from the germline V gene are SGHAT and FQNNGV. This CDR3 has 14 residues. Trimming pared 5 bases from V and 4 bases from J, leaving 15 bases between. The CDR3 region is CASSHPEGRYEQYF. In nucleotides, the CDR3 is TGTGCCAGCAGCCACCCCGAGGGAAGGTACGAGCAGTACTTC.

In this sample, this clone turned up a few times. The rearrangement links TRBV7-3 to TRBJ1-1, with D possibly being TRBD1 (5 bases). CDR1 and CDR2 (germline): SGHTA, FQGTGA. V gave up 2 bases and J gave up 4 bases, with 11 bases separating them. This CDR3 region has 14 residues. CDR3 sequence reads: CASSLQGVGTEAFF. In DNA form, the CDR3 reads TGTGCCAGCAGCTTACAGGGCGTGGGCACTGAAGCTTTCTTT.

The chain joins TRBV27 to TRBJ1-1; possibly TRBD1 for D (5 bases). Trimming removed 6 bases at V and 6 bases at J, with 14 bases between. Per germline, CDR1 MNHEY and CDR2 SMNVEV (reference sequence). This CDR3 has 13 residues. CDR3 residues: CASSLGGGSEAFF. CDR3 DNA: TGTGCCAGCAGCCTCGGGGGAGGGTCTGAAGCTTTCTTT.

This rearrangement joins TRBV30 to TRBJ2-1, with D hard to call. The germline V and J ends were trimmed by 3 bases and 13 bases, with 22 bases remaining between them. Germline CDR1 is GTSNPN and CDR2 is SVGIG (reference sequence). The CDR3 runs to 14 residues. Written as DNA, the CDR3 is TGTGCCTGGAGCGCTATGCCCCGGGCAGTGGTCCAGTTCTTC. It translates to CAWSAMPRAVVQFF.

V gene TRBV5-1 combines with J gene TRBJ2-2; D perhaps matches TRBD1 (6 bases). The CDR3 is 15 residues long. From germline, CDR1 is SGHRS and CDR2 YFSETQ. V gave up 4 bases and J gave up 6 bases, with 16 bases separating them. CDR3: CASSRGQTSAGELFF. CDR3 bases: TGCGCCAGCAGCCGCGGACAGACCTCAGCCGGGGAGCTGTTTTTT.

V and J are TRBV7-8 and TRBJ1-3, with 9 bases matching TRBD1. The J segment lost 3 bases and the V segment lost 5 bases, leaving 5 bases of the junction unmatched. Germline V lookup: CDR1 SGHVS, CDR2 FQNEAQ. CDR3 length: 15 residues. Written as DNA, the CDR3 is TGTGCCAGCAGCCCCTACAGGGGGCTTGGAAACACCATATATTTT. This sequence encodes CASSPYRGLGNTIYF. Together with reference TRBV7-8 and TRBJ1-3, the CDR3 gives the full variable domain: GAGVSQSPRYKVAKRGQDVALRCDPISGHVSLFWYQQALGQGPEFLTYFQNEAQLDKSGLPSDRFFAERPEGSVSTLKIQRTQQEDSAVYLCASSPYRGLGNTIYFGEGSWLTVV.

The CDR3 here is CASSAHGGVTDTQYF. CDR3 DNA sequence: TGTGCCAGCAGCGCCCACGGGGGGGTTACAGATACGCAGTATTTT. The V call is TRBV9, the J call TRBJ2-3, with 8 bases lining up with TRBD2. CDR3 length: 15 residues. Trimming cost V 3 bases and J 3 bases; bases outside gene matches: 6. Germline V lookup: CDR1 SGDLS, CDR2 YYNGEE.

This clone was recorded only once. J is TRBJ2-7 and V is TRBV11-2; D is unclear. CDR1 SGHAT and CDR2 FQNNGV come from the germline V gene. Trimming left V 3 bases short and J 0 bases short, with 21 bases between. The CDR3 length is 18 residues. The CDR3 loop is CASSFLNKGNPTSYEQYF. The CDR3, as DNA: TGTGCCAGCAGCTTTCTTAATAAAGGAAACCCAACCTCCTACGAGCAGTACTTC. Looking up the rest from reference TRBV11-2 and TRBJ2-7 gives the full variable domain: EAGVAQSPRYKIIEKRQSVAFWCNPISGHATLYWYQQILGQGPKLLIQFQNNGVVDDSQLPKDRFSAERLKGVDSTLKIQPAKLEDSAVYLCASSFLNKGNPTSYEQYFGPGTRLTVT.

The V call is TRBV10-1, the J call TRBJ1-1; D not certain. Germline values: CDR1 WNHNN, CDR2 SYGVQD (reference sequence). CDR3 length: 13 residues. V lost 11 bases and J lost 3, with 16 bases in between. The DNA of the CDR3 is TGCGCCGCTCGGGAGGGCCTAGACACTGAAGCTTTCTTT. Protein sequence: CAAREGLDTEAFF.

V and J are TRBV2 and TRBJ1-1, with D possibly TRBD1 on 6 matching bases. There are 16 residues in the CDR3. V dropped 5 bases and J dropped 0 bases, with 16 bases sitting between them. Per the germline V gene, CDR1 is SNHLY and CDR2 is FYNNEI. The CDR3 DNA reads TGTGCCAGCAGTTTACAACAGGGACTTATGAACACTGAAGCTTTCTTT. This translates into CASSLQQGLMNTEAFF.

V and J are TRBV5-1 and TRBJ1-1; tentatively, D is TRBD1 (5 bases). The germline V and J ends were trimmed by 3 bases and 1 base, with 7 bases remaining between them. The CDR3 totals 13 residues. Germline assignment: CDR1 SGHRS and CDR2 YFSETQ. CDR3 sequence: CASSWGWNTEAFF. For the CDR3, the DNA is TGCGCCAGCAGCTGGGGGTGGAACACTGAAGCTTTCTTT.

The chain links TRBV30 to TRBJ1-2; no definite D call. This CDR3 has 8 residues. Germline V CDR1 and CDR2: GTSNPN, SVGIG (reference sequence). This CDR3 is CAGNGYTF. CDR3 nucleotides: TGTGCAGGAAATGGCTACACCTTC.

The rearrangement joins TRBV23-1 to TRBJ2-7; D not resolved. Being an ORF, TRBV23-1 has a function that is uncertain. The CDR3 is 16 residues long. Trimming left V 11 bases short and J 0 bases short, with 23 bases between. CDR3 in amino acids: CAVGPGSGSLSYEQYF. CDR3 coding DNA: TGCGCCGTCGGTCCAGGCTCAGGCTCTCTCTCCTACGAGCAGTACTTC.

The chain links TRBV5-1 to TRBJ2-3; D ambiguous. With 3 bases removed from V and 0 bases from J, the gap between germline ends came to 11 bases. Germline CDR1 SGHRS, CDR2 YFSETQ. The CDR3 consists of 15 residues. CDR3 region: CASSSLPQSTDTQYF. CDR3 sequence (DNA): TGCGCCAGCAGCTCCCTCCCGCAGAGCACAGATACGCAGTATTTT.